The sequence of this T cell receptor (beta chain) was determined in a study of blood T cell repertoires in COVID-19. Assay: immunoSEQ multiplex PCR; the TCRdb copy retains only in-frame clones and omits some. In the table there are 55,000 to 70,000 clones, 85% to 90% of which are singletons. Germline CDR1 SGHRS, CDR2 YFSETQ. CDR3 length: 13 residues. The J segment lost 2 bases and the V segment lost 4 bases, leaving 3 bases of the junction unmatched. The specimen sequenced was peripheral blood. This TCR derives from a woman between 50 and 59 years old with active or convalescent COVID-19. The chain combines TRBV5-1 with TRBJ2-7, with 7 bases matching TRBD1. The CDR3 nucleotides read TGCGCCAGCAGCCCCGGGACAGCCTACGAGCAGTACTTC. This encodes CASSPGTAYEQYF.